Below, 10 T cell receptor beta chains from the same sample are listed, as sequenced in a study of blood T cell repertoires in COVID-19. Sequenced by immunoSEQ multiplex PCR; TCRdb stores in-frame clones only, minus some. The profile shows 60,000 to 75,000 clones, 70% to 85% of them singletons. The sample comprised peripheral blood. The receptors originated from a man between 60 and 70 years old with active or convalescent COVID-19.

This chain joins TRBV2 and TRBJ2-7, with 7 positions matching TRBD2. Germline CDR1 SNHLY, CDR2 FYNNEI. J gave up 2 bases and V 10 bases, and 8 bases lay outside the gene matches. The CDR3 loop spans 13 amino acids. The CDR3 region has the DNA TGTGCCATCCGCGGGGGATTACCCTACGAGCAGTACTTC. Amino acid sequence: CAIRGGLPYEQYF. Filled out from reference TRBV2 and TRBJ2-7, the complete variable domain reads EPEVTQTPSHQVTQMGQEVILRCVPISNHLYFYWYRQILGQKVEFLVSFYNNEISEKSEIFDDQFSVERPDGSNFTLKIRSTKLEDSAMYFCAIRGGLPYEQYFGPGTRLTVT.

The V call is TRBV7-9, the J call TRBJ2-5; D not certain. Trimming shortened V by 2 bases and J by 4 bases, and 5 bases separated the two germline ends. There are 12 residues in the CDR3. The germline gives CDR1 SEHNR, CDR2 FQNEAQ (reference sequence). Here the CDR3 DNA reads TGTGCCAGCAGCTTAATTCGAGAGACCCAGTACTTC. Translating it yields CASSLIRETQYF.

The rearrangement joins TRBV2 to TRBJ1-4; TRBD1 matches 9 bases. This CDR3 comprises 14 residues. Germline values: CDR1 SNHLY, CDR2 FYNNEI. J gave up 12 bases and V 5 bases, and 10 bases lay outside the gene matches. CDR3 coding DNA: TGTGCCAGCAGTTACACCGGGGACAGGGTTGAACTGTTTTTT. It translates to CASSYTGDRVELFF.

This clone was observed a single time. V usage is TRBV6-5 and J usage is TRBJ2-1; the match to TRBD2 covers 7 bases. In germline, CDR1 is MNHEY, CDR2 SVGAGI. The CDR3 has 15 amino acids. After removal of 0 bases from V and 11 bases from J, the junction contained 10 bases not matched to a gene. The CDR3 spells CASSYSPDGTIKQFF. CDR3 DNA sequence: TGTGCCAGCAGTTACTCACCCGATGGGACTATTAAGCAGTTCTTC.

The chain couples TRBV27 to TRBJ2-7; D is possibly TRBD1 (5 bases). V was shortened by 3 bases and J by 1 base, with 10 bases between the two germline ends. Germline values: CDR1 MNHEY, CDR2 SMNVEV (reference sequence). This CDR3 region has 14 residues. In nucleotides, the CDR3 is TGTGCCAGCAGTTTCATTCCAGGGTCCTACGAGCAGTACTTC. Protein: CASSFIPGSYEQYF.

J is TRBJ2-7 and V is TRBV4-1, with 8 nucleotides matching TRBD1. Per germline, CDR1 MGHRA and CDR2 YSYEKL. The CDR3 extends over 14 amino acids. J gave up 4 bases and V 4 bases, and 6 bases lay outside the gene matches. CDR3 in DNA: TGCGCCAGCAGCCGCCCGGGACAGGTATACGAGCAGTACTTC. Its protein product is CASSRPGQVYEQYF.

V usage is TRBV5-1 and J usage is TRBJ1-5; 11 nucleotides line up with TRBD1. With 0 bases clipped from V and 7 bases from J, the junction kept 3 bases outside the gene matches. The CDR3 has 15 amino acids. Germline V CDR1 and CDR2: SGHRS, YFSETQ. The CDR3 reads CASSLGGQGEQPQHF. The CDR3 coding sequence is TGCGCCAGCAGCTTGGGGGGACAGGGGGAACAGCCCCAGCATTTT.

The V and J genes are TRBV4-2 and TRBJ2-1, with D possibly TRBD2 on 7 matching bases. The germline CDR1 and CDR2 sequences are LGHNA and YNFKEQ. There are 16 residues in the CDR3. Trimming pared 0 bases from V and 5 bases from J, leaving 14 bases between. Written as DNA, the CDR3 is TGTGCCAGCAGCCAAGATGTAGGGGGGGTTAACAATGAGCAGTTCTTC. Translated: CASSQDVGGVNNEQFF.

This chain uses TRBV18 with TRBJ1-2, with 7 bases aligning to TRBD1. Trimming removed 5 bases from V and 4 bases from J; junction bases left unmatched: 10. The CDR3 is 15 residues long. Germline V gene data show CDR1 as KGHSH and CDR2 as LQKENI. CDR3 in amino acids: CASSNDRAPSYGYTF. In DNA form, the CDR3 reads TGTGCCAGCTCAAACGACAGGGCCCCTAGCTATGGCTACACCTTC.

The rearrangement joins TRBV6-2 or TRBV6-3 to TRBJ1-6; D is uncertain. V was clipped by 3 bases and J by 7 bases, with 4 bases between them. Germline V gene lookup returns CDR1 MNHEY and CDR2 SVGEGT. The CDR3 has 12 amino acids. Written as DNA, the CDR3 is TGTGCCAGCAGTTATCAGAATTCACCCCTCCACTTT. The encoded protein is CASSYQNSPLHF.